This paragraph reports one TCR beta chain. Its antigen is unidentified. Germline is not matched at one junction end, which may reflect a read error. TCRdb reanalyzed the PCR reads via MiXCR. The table has about 9,900 clones, roughly 11% seen once. Germline assignment: CDR1 SGHAT and CDR2 FQNNGV. This CDR3 has 15 residues. This entry is derived from a study of metastatic and nonmetastatic thyroid tumors. Findings and caveats of the study: It was reportedly found that TCR beta diversity was significantly higher in malignant thyroid tumors than in benign nodules, a difference seen in both blood and tumor samples.

No treatment of any kind had been given to any patient before thyroid surgery. The chain combines TRBV11-2 with TRBJ2-3; D is perhaps TRBD2 (5 bases). The sequencing input was tumor tissue. The clonotype originates from a female donor with papillary thyroid cancer or a benign thyroid nodule (not recorded which). Some clones in this sample may be carry-over from other donors' samples. In nucleotides, the CDR3 is TGTGCCAGCAGCCTTTCTAGCCCTGGGATATATACGCAATATTTT. Translating gives CASSLSSPGIYTQYF.